These 6 T cell receptor beta chains share one sample of origin, sequenced in a study of lymphopenia after photon versus proton radiotherapy. Profiled with immunoSEQ multiplex PCR; TCRdb holds only in-frame clones, not every one. The repertoire includes about 40,000 clones, about 86% of them detected once, and 10% sits in the top ten. This specimen was peripheral blood, taken from a patient treated with proton-based radiotherapy. The source of these receptors is a woman aged 70 to 79 with pancreatic cancer. Some clones in this sample may be carry-over from other donors' samples.

The chain is built from TRBV6-1 and TRBJ2-2, with D perhaps matching TRBD2 (7 bases). The CDR3 is 15 amino acids. Germline assignment: CDR1 MNHNS and CDR2 SASEGT. V was shortened by 6 bases and J by 3 bases, with 14 bases between the two germline ends. The CDR3 is CASRRGGGYTGELFF. The CDR3 coding sequence is TGTGCCAGCAGGAGGGGGGGAGGGTACACCGGGGAGCTGTTTTTT.

The chain carries TRBV28 and TRBJ2-5; 12 positions match TRBD2. This CDR3 comprises 18 residues. Per germline, CDR1 MDHEN and CDR2 SYDVKM. The V and J ends lost 2 bases and 4 bases, in that order; junction bases with no gene match: 11. The CDR3 coding sequence is TGTGCCAGCAGTTTACGTGGTCTAGCGGGAGGGCTGGGAGAGACCCAGTACTTC. This sequence encodes CASSLRGLAGGLGETQYF.

The gene calls are TRBV30 and TRBJ1-6; TRBD1 aligns across 8 bases. The CDR3 covers 14 residues. CDR1 is GTSNPN and CDR2 is SVGIG in the germline V gene (reference sequence). After removal of 7 bases from V and 5 bases from J, the junction contained 7 bases not matched to a gene. CDR3 in amino acids: CASQRDRNNSPLHF. In DNA form, the CDR3 reads TGTGCCTCTCAGAGGGACAGGAATAATTCACCCCTCCACTTT.

CDR3 amino acids: CAFHRDRYIDTQYF. Written as DNA, the CDR3 is TGTGCCTTTCACCGGGACAGGTACATAGATACGCAGTATTTT. The chain combines TRBV2 with TRBJ2-3, with 8 bases fitting TRBD1. The CDR3 consists of 14 residues. Trimming removed 11 bases from V and 5 bases from J; junction bases left unmatched: 12. Germline V CDR1 and CDR2: SNHLY, FYNNEI.

This chain joins TRBV11-1 and TRBJ2-2; 11 positions match TRBD2. V gave up 2 bases and J gave up 6 bases; unmatched junction bases: 5. In germline, CDR1 is SGHAT, CDR2 FQDESV (reference sequence). This CDR3 comprises 16 residues. The DNA of the CDR3 is TGTGCCAGCAGCTTACGAGGTAGCGGGAGGGCCGGGGAGCTGTTTTTT. It yields the protein CASSLRGSGRAGELFF. Full variable domain (outside the CDR3, taken from reference TRBV11-1 and TRBJ2-2): EAEVAQSPRYKITEKSQAVAFWCDPISGHATLYWYRQILGQGPELLVQFQDESVVDDSQLPKDRFSAERLKGVDSTLKIQPAELGDSAMYLCASSLRGSGRAGELFFGEGSRLTVL.

The chain uses TRBV5-4 and TRBJ2-2; 15 nucleotides align to TRBD2. J was trimmed by 1 base and V by 0 bases; bases with no gene match: 4. The CDR3 is made up of 19 amino acids. From germline, CDR1 is SGHNT and CDR2 YYREEE (reference sequence). CDR3 in DNA: TGTGCCAGCAGCTTGGGTGGGACTAGCGGGAGGATGAACACCGGGGAGCTGTTTTTT. Translating it yields CASSLGGTSGRMNTGELFF.